Here is one T cell receptor beta chain with its context. Its specificity is not known. The CDR3 loop spans 17 amino acids. Germline assignment: CDR1 KGHSH and CDR2 LQKENI. Trimming shortened V by 3 bases and J by 0 bases, and 17 bases separated the two germline ends. This sample is part of a study of T cells in localized non-small cell lung cancer. Notes on the study in general: Paired adjacent lung recovered a median approximately 57 of the top 100 tumor clones. Those with higher blood T cell density had longer overall survival.

Assay used: immunoSEQ multiplex PCR; TCRdb lists only in-frame clones, some missing. Found here are just under 20,000 clones, about 91% of them singletons; the top ten hold about 8.4%. The rearrangement joins TRBV18 to TRBJ1-2; D may be TRBD1 (6 bases). The receptor's source is a man aged 40 to 70 with stage I lung adenocarcinoma. The sample here was peripheral blood, taken before any cancer treatment. The CDR3 region has the DNA TGTGCCAGCTCACCTAACGAAGGGGGTATGACTAACTATGGCTACACCTTC. Protein sequence: CASSPNEGGMTNYGYTF.